Shown below are 27 T cell receptor beta chains from a single sample sequenced in a study of shared clonotypes between healthy human individuals (dated by TCRdb to 2020 to 2021). Receptor amplification or capture employed the immunoSEQ multiplex PCR assay. As stored in TCRdb, this immuneACCESS dataset retains in-frame rearrangements with V and J assigned. A fraction of the clones does not appear; measured against another copy, unresolved V genes explain less than half of the discrepancy, and the remainder lacks a known reason. This sample comprises fewer than 600,000 clones, 75% to 80% of them detected only once. The ten largest account for about 12% of the sample. Sequenced material: PBMCs. The source of these receptors is a woman in her thirties or forties in good health. Some clones in this sample may be carry-over from other donors' samples.

J is TRBJ1-1 and V is TRBV5-1, with D hard to call. This CDR3 has 13 residues. Deletions cut 3 bases from V and 4 bases from J, with 10 bases between. Germline assignment: CDR1 SGHRS and CDR2 YFSETQ. The CDR3 nucleotides are TGCGCCAGCAGCTCGTCCCCTGGCACTGAAGCTTTCTTT. Translation: CASSSSPGTEAFF.

V is TRBV27 and J is TRBJ1-2; D is possibly TRBD1 (6 bases). V was clipped by 6 bases and J by 4 bases, with 15 bases between them. The CDR3 covers 14 residues. Looked up from germline, CDR1 is MNHEY and CDR2 is SMNVEV (reference sequence). CDR3 in DNA: TGTGCCAGCAGCACAACAGGGTTCGCCTATGGCTACACCTTC. This translates into CASSTTGFAYGYTF.

To note about this clone: A far larger clone is just one base off, so this is likely a read error. The CDR3 DNA is TGTGCCAGCAGCCGAGCCGGGTGCCCAGCCTACGAGCAGTACTTC. Translating it yields CASSRAGCPAYEQYF. The rearrangement joins TRBV7-9 to TRBJ2-5, with no clear D. The DNA matches TRBJ2-7 better at its end, which makes the J call doubtful. Germline CDR1 is SEHNR and CDR2 is FQNEAQ (reference sequence). CDR3 length: 15 residues.

To note about this clone: Since a far larger clone is one base different, this is likely a read error. Other DNA sequences in this specimen translate into the identical CDR3. The chain joins TRBV20-1 to TRBJ1-2; D not resolved. The CDR3 length is 8 residues. Per the germline V gene, CDR1 is DFQATT and CDR2 is SNEGSKA (reference sequence). CDR3 DNA sequence: TGCAGTGCTAGTGGCTACACCTTT. This translates into CSASGYTF.

V gene TRBV27 combines with J gene TRBJ1-5; D possibly corresponds to TRBD1 (5 bases). The CDR3 covers 15 residues. Germline values: CDR1 MNHEY, CDR2 SMNVEV (reference sequence). V lost 7 bases, J lost 1 base, and 14 bases lay in between. DNA of the CDR3: TGTGCCAGCATCGCGCAGGGAGTAAGCAATCAGCCCCAGCATTTT. It yields the protein CASIAQGVSNQPQHF.

This clone was seen just once. V and J are TRBV27 and TRBJ2-3; 9 bases are a match to TRBD1. Germline CDR1 MNHEY, CDR2 SMNVEV (reference sequence). The CDR3 length is 15 residues. J gave up 4 bases and V 6 bases, and 8 bases lay outside the gene matches. The CDR3 region is CASSLGQGWADTQYF. The CDR3 DNA follows: TGTGCCAGCAGCCTTGGACAGGGGTGGGCAGATACGCAGTATTTT.

This chain links TRBV11-2 with TRBJ2-5; 7 bases agree with TRBD1. Germline CDR1 reads SGHAT; CDR2 reads FQNNGV. CDR3 length: 15 residues. V was pared by 5 bases and J by 0 bases, with 6 bases of the junction left unmatched. The CDR3 protein is CASSPRQGNQETQYF. The DNA for the CDR3 is TGTGCCAGCAGCCCAAGACAGGGAAACCAAGAGACCCAGTACTTC.

This chain uses TRBV28 with TRBJ2-2, with no clear D. This CDR3 has 12 residues. The V end lost 3 bases, the J end lost 6 bases, and 5 bases lay between the germline ends. Germline-derived CDR1 and CDR2 are MDHEN and SYDVKM. CDR3 sequence: CASSLFSGELFF. In DNA form, the CDR3 reads TGTGCCAGCAGTTTGTTCTCCGGGGAGCTGTTTTTT.

This clone was seen just once. The chain links TRBV5-6 to TRBJ2-5; D is perhaps TRBD2 (6 bases). V was trimmed by 1 base and J by 5 bases, leaving 9 bases between them. Germline values: CDR1 SGHDT, CDR2 YYEEEE. The CDR3 runs 13 residues. CDR3 DNA sequence: TGTGCCAGCAGCTTGCGTGGAGGGGAGACCCAGTACTTC. Translation gives CASSLRGGETQYF.

This clone was detected only a few times. The chain employs TRBV7-2 and TRBJ2-7, with 7 bases that match TRBD2. Germline V gene data show CDR1 as SGHTA and CDR2 as FQGNSA. The junction had 20 bases not matched to a gene; V was cut back by 2 bases and J by 4 bases. The CDR3 loop spans 19 amino acids. The CDR3 DNA follows: TGTGCCAGCAGCTTAAAGGTCCGATCCGGTGCGGGGGTCGGATACGAGCAGTACTTC. This gives the protein CASSLKVRSGAGVGYEQYF.

Points on this clone: This same CDR3 is encoded by further DNA sequences in the sample. The rearrangement links TRBV7-2 to TRBJ2-1; D may be TRBD1 (5 bases). CDR3 size: 13 residues. Germline CDR1 and CDR2: SGHTA and FQGNSA. V dropped 1 base and J dropped 7 bases, with 8 bases sitting between them. The CDR3 nucleotides read TGTGCCAGCAGCTTAGGGCAGGGAAATGAGCAGTTCTTC. It translates to CASSLGQGNEQFF.

The J gene is TRBJ2-5, the V gene TRBV7-3; D might be TRBD1 or TRBD2, each matching 6 bases. There are 13 residues in the CDR3. Germline CDR1 SGHTA, CDR2 FQGTGA. V lost 5 bases and J 2 bases, leaving 9 bases between the germline ends. This CDR3 reads CASSQGTQETQYF. Written as DNA, the CDR3 is TGTGCCAGCAGCCAGGGGACTCAAGAGACCCAGTACTTC.

The V and J genes are TRBV16 and TRBJ2-7, with TRBD1 matching over 10 bases. This CDR3 region has 15 residues. Germline V gene sequence: CDR1 KGHSY, CDR2 FQNENV. The V segment lost 0 bases and the J segment 5 bases; nucleotides outside the gene matches: 4. The CDR3 DNA reads as TGTGCCAGCAGCCAATCATGGGGACAGGGGAACGAGCAGTACTTC. Translating it yields CASSQSWGQGNEQYF.

The chain carries TRBV27 and TRBJ1-5; no reliable D call. The germline V and J ends were trimmed by 10 bases and 6 bases, with 16 bases remaining between them. The CDR3 is made up of 13 amino acids. The V gene's germline CDR1 is MNHEY and CDR2 SMNVEV (reference sequence). CDR3 protein: CATRRGFGQPQHF. Here the CDR3 DNA reads TGTGCCACCCGGAGAGGGTTCGGTCAGCCCCAGCATTTT.

As concerns this clone: The junction does not match germline at one end; this may be a read error. The V gene is TRBV7-7, the J gene TRBJ2-5; 7 bases match TRBD1. Germline lookup yields CDR1 SSHAT and CDR2 FNYEAQ (reference sequence). The CDR3 extends over 15 amino acids. The CDR3: CASSLLPGGGETQYF. CDR3 in DNA: TGTGCTAGCAGCTTATTGCCAGGGGGTGGGGAGACCCAGTACTTC.

The chain joins TRBV28 to TRBJ1-4; D is perhaps TRBD1 (6 bases). V shed 6 bases and J shed 5 bases, with 13 bases lying between them. Germline CDR1 is MDHEN and CDR2 is SYDVKM. The CDR3 covers 14 residues. CDR3 loop: CASSPGRGNEKLFF. CDR3 DNA: TGTGCCAGCAGCCCCGGGAGGGGGAATGAAAAACTGTTTTTT.

The chain employs TRBV5-1 and TRBJ2-7, with unresolved D. This CDR3 is 13 amino acids long. The V end lost 7 bases, the J end lost 7 bases, and 18 bases lay between the germline ends. Germline lookup yields CDR1 SGHRS and CDR2 YFSETQ. CDR3 coding DNA: TGCGCCAGCTCGACTGACTCCCTCTCGGAGCAGTACTTC. Its translation is CASSTDSLSEQYF.

Concerning this clone itself: At one end, the junction sequence differs from germline, possibly due to a read error. The V gene is TRBV27, the J gene TRBJ2-1; no definite D call. The CDR3 contains 14 residues. Germline CDR1 and CDR2: MNHEY and SMNVEV (reference sequence). The CDR3 protein is CASSVGRRNNKQFF. CDR3 nucleotides: TGTGCCAGCAGTGTAGGACGGAGAAACAATAAGCAGTTCTTC.

This chain links TRBV5-1 with TRBJ2-3; D remains unclear. This CDR3 has 14 amino acids. V gave up 0 bases and J gave up 1 base, with 6 bases separating them. Germline V gene sequence: CDR1 SGHRS, CDR2 YFSETQ. The CDR3 DNA reads as TGCGCCAGCAGCTTGGAGGCTGGCACAGATACGCAGTATTTT. This gives the protein CASSLEAGTDTQYF.

This chain connects TRBV2 to TRBJ2-1; 10 nucleotides match TRBD2. Losses at the gene ends were 2 bases for V and 3 bases for J; bases not matched to a gene: 1. The CDR3 runs to 15 residues. Germline V gene lookup returns CDR1 SNHLY and CDR2 FYNNEI. DNA of the CDR3: TGTGCCAGCAGTGAACTAGCGGGAGACTACAATGAGCAGTTCTTC. Protein product: CASSELAGDYNEQFF.

The chain employs TRBV5-4 and TRBJ1-1; D call uncertain. V lost 4 bases and J lost 0, with 13 bases in between. This CDR3 is built from 15 residues. Germline V gene lookup returns CDR1 SGHNT and CDR2 YYREEE (reference sequence). The CDR3 protein is CASSPTGVVNTEAFF. The CDR3 DNA reads TGTGCCAGCAGCCCGACCGGGGTGGTGAACACTGAAGCTTTCTTT.

The chain is built from TRBV9 and TRBJ2-3; 13 bases fit TRBD2. CDR1 and CDR2 from the germline V gene are SGDLS and YYNGEE. The CDR3 loop spans 16 amino acids. Trimming cost V 4 bases and J 5 bases; bases outside gene matches: 7. CDR3 bases: TGTGCCAGCAGCTTAACACTAGCGGGAGGGGGAGATACGCAGTATTTT. This gives the protein CASSLTLAGGGDTQYF.

The sample holds a few counts of this clone. This sequence joins TRBV14 and TRBJ2-1, with 9 positions matching TRBD2. The ends lost 4 bases at V and 7 bases at J; junction bases unmatched: 14. Germline V gene lookup returns CDR1 SGHDN and CDR2 FVKESK. This CDR3 is 17 amino acids long. DNA of the CDR3: TGTGCCAGCAGCCTTTTAGGTAGCGGGAGAAGGGATAATGAGCAGTTCTTC. Translating it yields CASSLLGSGRRDNEQFF.

This clone was counted between two and nine times. The chain links TRBV11-1 to TRBJ2-5; D may match TRBD1 or TRBD2 (5 bases each). CDR1 SGHAT and CDR2 FQDESV come from the germline V gene (reference sequence). This CDR3 is 14 amino acids long. V lost 1 base and J 5 bases, leaving 11 bases between the germline ends. CDR3 loop: CASSLGQGGETQYF. The CDR3 DNA is TGTGCCAGCAGCTTAGGTCAGGGCGGGGAGACCCAGTACTTC.

The rearrangement joins TRBV7-3 to TRBJ2-2; 8 bases align to TRBD1. CDR3 length equals 14 residues. Losses at the gene ends were 5 bases for V and 6 bases for J; bases not matched to a gene: 5. Germline V gene lookup returns CDR1 SGHTA and CDR2 FQGTGA. CDR3 residues: CASSTTGGAGELFF. The CDR3 DNA sequence: TGTGCCAGCAGCACCACAGGGGGTGCCGGGGAGCTGTTTTTT.

The chain couples TRBV12-5 to TRBJ2-1; a weak D match, TRBD2 (6 bases). The CDR3 covers 13 residues. The V end lost 7 bases, the J end lost 4 bases, and 11 bases lay between the germline ends. CDR1 and CDR2 (germline): LGHNT, FRNRAP. CDR3 in amino acids: CASAWTTYNEQFF. The CDR3 DNA is TGTGCTAGTGCCTGGACTACTTACAATGAGCAGTTCTTC.

The sample holds one count of this clone. The chain is built from TRBV10-3 and TRBJ1-1; the match to TRBD1 covers 7 bases. The CDR3 sequence is 14 residues long. Trimming removed 6 bases from V and 0 bases from J; junction bases left unmatched: 4. The germline CDR1 and CDR2 sequences are ENHRY and SYGVKD. The CDR3 DNA sequence: TGTGCCATCAGGGACAGGACAATGAACACTGAAGCTTTCTTT. It specifies CAIRDRTMNTEAFF.